The clone carrying this TCR beta chain has more than one count but fewer than ten. Its antigen remains unknown. This CDR3 region has 15 residues. Germline-derived CDR1 and CDR2 are SGHNT and YENEEA. V was trimmed by 0 bases and J by 3 bases, leaving 8 bases between them. Individual cDNA molecules received unique molecular identifiers. TCRdb independently ran MiXCR on the 5' RACE reads; one entry per CDR3 protein. Of 55,000 to 80,000 distinct CDR3 sequences in the sample, more than 9% were seen once. This record comes from a study of early T cells in non-severe SARS-CoV-2 infection. Study background: Sequencing targeted bulk RNA from unsorted whole blood, leaving chains unpaired. General study results and limits: Private and CD4 specificities were missed by VDJdb matching, skewed to anti-spike CD8.

V and J are TRBV11-3 and TRBJ2-2; D possibly corresponds to TRBD1 (6 bases). The TCR originated in an adult who was a healthcare worker with PCR-confirmed SARS-CoV-2 infection or an uninfected control (not recorded which). Sequencing input: whole blood. The CDR3 reads CASSLEGQYTGELFF. The CDR3 DNA reads as TGTGCCAGCAGCTTAGAAGGACAGTACACCGGGGAGCTGTTTTTT.